The sequence of this T cell receptor beta chain was determined in a study of cytomegalovirus exposure and HLA in healthy donors. Study findings and constraints: Testing in vitro showed a few CMV-associated chains specific for CMV antigens. The only immune exposure information that was available was CMV serostatus.

V lost 7 bases, J lost 2 bases, and 11 bases stayed unmatched. Per the germline V gene, CDR1 is LGHNT and CDR2 is FRNRAP. The CDR3 sequence is 16 residues long. A multiplex PCR was run with 60 Vbeta primers and 13 Jbeta primers. Some clones are missing from TCRdb's copy, which holds only in-frame ones; the method was immunoSEQ multiplex PCR. Of about 120,000 clones detected, 80% appear once; the ten largest clones hold 8.9%. On this clone itself: Its antigen is undetermined.

The TCR originated in a man aged 30-40 years in good health and CMV-seropositive. The rearrangement uses TRBV12-5 and TRBJ2-4; 7 bases are shared with TRBD1. The sample was PBMCs. CDR3 nucleotide sequence: TGTGCTAGTGCCCGTGACAGGGATGCAACCAAAAACATTCAGTACTTC. It specifies CASARDRDATKNIQYF.